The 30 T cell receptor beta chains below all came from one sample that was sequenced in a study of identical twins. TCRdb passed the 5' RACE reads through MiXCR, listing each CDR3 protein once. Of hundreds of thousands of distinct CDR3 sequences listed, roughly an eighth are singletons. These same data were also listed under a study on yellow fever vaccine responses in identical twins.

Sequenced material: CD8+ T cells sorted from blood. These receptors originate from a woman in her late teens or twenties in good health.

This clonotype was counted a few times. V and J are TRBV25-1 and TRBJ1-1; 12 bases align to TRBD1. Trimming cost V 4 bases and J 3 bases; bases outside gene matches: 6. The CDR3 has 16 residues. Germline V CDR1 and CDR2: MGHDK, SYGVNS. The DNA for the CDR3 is TGTGCCAGCAGTGTCCGGGACAGGGGGCGAGACACTGAAGCTTTCTTT. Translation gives CASSVRDRGRDTEAFF.

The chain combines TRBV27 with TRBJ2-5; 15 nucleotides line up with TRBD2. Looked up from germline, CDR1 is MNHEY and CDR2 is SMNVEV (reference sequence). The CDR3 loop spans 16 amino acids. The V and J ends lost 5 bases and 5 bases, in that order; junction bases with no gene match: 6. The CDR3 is CASSRTSGRDLETQYF. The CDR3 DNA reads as TGTGCCAGCAGTCGGACTAGCGGGAGGGATTTGGAGACCCAGTACTTC.

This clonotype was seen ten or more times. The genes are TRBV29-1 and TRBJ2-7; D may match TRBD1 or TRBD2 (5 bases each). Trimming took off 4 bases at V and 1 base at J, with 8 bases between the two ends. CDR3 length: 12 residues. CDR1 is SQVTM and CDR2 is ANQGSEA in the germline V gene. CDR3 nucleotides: TGCAGCGTTGCGGGACGGTCCTACGAGCAGTACTTC. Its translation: CSVAGRSYEQYF.

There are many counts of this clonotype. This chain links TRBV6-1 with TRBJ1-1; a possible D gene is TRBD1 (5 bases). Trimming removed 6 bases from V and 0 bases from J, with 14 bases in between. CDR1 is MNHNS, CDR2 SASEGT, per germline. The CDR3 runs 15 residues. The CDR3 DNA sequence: TGTGCCAGCAGAACCCCGACAGACATGAACACTGAAGCTTTCTTT. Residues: CASRTPTDMNTEAFF.

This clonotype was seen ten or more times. CDR3 DNA sequence: TGTGCCAGCAGTTCCCGGGGTTGGGCGGGGGAGCAGTACTTC. Translating gives CASSSRGWAGEQYF. This chain connects TRBV12-3 or TRBV12-4 to TRBJ2-7; D might be TRBD2 (6 bases). V lost 4 bases, J lost 7 bases, and 17 bases lay in between. The CDR3 length is 14 residues.

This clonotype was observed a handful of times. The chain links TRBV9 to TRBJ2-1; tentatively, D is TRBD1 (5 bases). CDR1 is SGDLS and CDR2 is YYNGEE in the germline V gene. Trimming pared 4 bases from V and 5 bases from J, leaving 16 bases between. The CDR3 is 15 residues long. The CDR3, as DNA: TGTGCCAGCAGCCCAGGGCCCACCAGTAACAATGAGCAGTTCTTC. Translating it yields CASSPGPTSNNEQFF.

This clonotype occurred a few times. The CDR3 DNA reads as TGTGCCAGCAGTGAACGGGGATATAGCAATCAGCCCCAGCATTTT. Protein: CASSERGYSNQPQHF. The chain has TRBV2 and TRBJ1-5; D remains unclear. V lost 2 bases and J lost 0, with 8 bases in between. The CDR3 has 15 amino acids. CDR1 is SNHLY, CDR2 FYNNEI, per germline.

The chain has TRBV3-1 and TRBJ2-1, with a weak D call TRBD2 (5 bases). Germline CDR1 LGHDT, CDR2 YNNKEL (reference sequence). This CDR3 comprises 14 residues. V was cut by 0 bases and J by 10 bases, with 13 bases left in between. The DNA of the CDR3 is TGTGCCAGCAGCCAAGATCTAGCCCCGAACGAGCAGTTCTTC. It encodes CASSQDLAPNEQFF.

As DNA, the CDR3 is TGTGCCAGCAGTTGGGCTAGCGGCGGGGATACGCAGTATTTT. Translated: CASSWASGGDTQYF. This rearrangement joins TRBV12-3 or TRBV12-4 to TRBJ2-3; 7 bases match TRBD2. The trim removed 4 bases at V and 6 bases at J, leaving 7 bases unmatched. The CDR3 sequence is 14 residues long.

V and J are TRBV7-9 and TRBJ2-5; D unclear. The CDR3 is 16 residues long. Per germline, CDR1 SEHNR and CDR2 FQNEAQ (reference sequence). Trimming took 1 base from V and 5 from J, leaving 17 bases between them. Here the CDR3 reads CASSLVTQGGWETQYF. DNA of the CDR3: TGTGCCAGCAGCTTAGTAACTCAAGGCGGTTGGGAGACCCAGTACTTC. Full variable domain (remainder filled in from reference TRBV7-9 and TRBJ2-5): DTGVSQNPRHKITKRGQNVTFRCDPISEHNRLYWYRQTLGQGPEFLTYFQNEAQLEKSRLLSDRFSAERPKGSFSTLEIQRTEQGDSAMYLCASSLVTQGGWETQYFGPGTRLLVL.

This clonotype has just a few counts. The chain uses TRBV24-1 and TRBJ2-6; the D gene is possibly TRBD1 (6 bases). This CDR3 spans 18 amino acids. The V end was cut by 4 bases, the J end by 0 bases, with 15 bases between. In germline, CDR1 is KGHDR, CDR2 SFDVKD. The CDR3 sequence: CATSDPPGQISGANVLTF. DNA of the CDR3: TGTGCCACCAGTGACCCACCCGGACAGATCTCTGGGGCCAACGTCCTGACTTTC.

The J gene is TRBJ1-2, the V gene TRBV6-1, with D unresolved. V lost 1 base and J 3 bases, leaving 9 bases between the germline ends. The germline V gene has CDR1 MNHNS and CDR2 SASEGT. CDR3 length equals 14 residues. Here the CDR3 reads CASSEEVEDYGYTF. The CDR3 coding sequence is TGTGCCAGCAGTGAAGAGGTGGAGGACTATGGCTACACCTTC.

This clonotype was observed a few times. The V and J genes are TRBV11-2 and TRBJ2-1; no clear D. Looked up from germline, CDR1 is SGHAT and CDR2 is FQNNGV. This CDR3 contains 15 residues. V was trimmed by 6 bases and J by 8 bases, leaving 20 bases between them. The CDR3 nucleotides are TGTGCCAGCAGTCACACTACTATTATACGATATGAGCAGTTCTTC. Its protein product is CASSHTTIIRYEQFF.

CDR3 coding DNA: TGTGCCATCAGTGTACCCCCCGGGACTAGCGGGGATGTAAATGAGCAGTTCTTC. It translates to CAISVPPGTSGDVNEQFF. The chain employs TRBV10-3 and TRBJ2-1; 13 nucleotides match TRBD2. Germline lookup yields CDR1 ENHRY and CDR2 SYGVKD. The CDR3 spans 18 residues. The trim removed 4 bases at V and 7 bases at J, leaving 13 bases unmatched.

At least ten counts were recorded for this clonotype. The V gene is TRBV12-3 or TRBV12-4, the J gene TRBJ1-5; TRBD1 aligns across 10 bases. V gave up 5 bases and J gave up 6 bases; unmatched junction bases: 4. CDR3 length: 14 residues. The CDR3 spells CASSQDRGFQPQHF. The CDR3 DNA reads TGTGCCAGCAGTCAGGACAGGGGGTTTCAGCCCCAGCATTTT.

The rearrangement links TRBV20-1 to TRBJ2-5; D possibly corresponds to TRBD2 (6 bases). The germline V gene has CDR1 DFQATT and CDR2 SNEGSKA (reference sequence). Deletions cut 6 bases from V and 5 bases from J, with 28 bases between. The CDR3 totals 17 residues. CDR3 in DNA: TGCAGTGCCGAGGGTGTTGACTCGGGACTCTCGGCCGAGACCCAGTACTTC. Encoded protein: CSAEGVDSGLSAETQYF.

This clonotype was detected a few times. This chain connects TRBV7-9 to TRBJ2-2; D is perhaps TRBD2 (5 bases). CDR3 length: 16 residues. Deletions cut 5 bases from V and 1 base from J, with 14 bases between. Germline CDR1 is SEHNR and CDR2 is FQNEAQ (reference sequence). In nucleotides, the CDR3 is TGTGCCAGCAGCCCTAGAAGCGGAGTGAACACCGGGGAGCTGTTTTTT. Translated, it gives CASSPRSGVNTGELFF.

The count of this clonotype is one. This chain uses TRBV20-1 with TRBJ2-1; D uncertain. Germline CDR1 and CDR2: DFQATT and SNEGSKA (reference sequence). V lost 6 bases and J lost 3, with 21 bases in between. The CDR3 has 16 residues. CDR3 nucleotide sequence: TGCAGTGCAGCGTACCGCACGGGCAATTTCTACAATGAGCAGTTCTTC. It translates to CSAAYRTGNFYNEQFF.

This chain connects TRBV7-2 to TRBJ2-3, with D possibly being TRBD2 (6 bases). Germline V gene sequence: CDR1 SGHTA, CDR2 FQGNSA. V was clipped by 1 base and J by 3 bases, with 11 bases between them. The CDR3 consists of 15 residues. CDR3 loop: CASSLGFGTTDTQYF. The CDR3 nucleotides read TGTGCCAGCAGCTTAGGGTTCGGGACTACAGATACGCAGTATTTT.

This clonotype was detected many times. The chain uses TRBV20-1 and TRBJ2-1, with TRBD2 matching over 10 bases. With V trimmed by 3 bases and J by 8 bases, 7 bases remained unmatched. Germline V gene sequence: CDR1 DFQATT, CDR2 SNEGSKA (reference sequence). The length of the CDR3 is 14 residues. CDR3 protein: CSARELAGSYEQFF. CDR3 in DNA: TGCAGTGCTAGGGAACTAGCGGGAAGCTATGAGCAGTTCTTC.

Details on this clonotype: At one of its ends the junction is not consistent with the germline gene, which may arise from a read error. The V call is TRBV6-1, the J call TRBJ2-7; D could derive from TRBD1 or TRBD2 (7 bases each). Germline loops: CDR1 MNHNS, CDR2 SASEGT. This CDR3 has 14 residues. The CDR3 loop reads CASSKAGQSYEQYF. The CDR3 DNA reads TGTGCCAGCAGTAAAGCGGGACAGTCTTACGAGCAGTACTTC.

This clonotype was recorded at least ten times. The CDR3 sequence: CASSQTTFDLHTGTQYF. CDR3 bases: TGCGCCAGCAGCCAAACTACTTTCGACCTGCACACGGGTACGCAGTATTTT. The chain has TRBV4-1 and TRBJ2-3; no definite D call. The CDR3 loop spans 17 amino acids. Per germline, CDR1 MGHRA and CDR2 YSYEKL. Trimming shortened V by 2 bases and J by 8 bases, and 23 bases separated the two germline ends.

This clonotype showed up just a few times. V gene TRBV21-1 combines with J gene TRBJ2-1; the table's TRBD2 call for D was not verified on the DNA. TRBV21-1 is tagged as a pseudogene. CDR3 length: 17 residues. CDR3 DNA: TGTGCCAGCAGCAAATGGGCGACTAGCGGAGACTACAATGAGCAGTTCTTC. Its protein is CASSKWATSGDYNEQFF.

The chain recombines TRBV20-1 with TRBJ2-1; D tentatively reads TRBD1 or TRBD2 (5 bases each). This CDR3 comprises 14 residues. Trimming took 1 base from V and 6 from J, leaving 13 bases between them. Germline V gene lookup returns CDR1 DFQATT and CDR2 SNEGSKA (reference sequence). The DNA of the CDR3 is TGCAGTGCTAGAGGGGTGAAGGGGACCAATGAGCAGTTCTTC. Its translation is CSARGVKGTNEQFF.

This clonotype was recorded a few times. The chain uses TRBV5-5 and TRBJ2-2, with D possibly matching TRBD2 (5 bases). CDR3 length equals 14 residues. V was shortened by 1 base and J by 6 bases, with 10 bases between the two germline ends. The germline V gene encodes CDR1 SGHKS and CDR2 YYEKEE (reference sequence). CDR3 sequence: CASSLSSSSGELFF. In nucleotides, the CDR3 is TGTGCCAGCAGCTTGTCGTCTAGCTCCGGGGAGCTGTTTTTT.

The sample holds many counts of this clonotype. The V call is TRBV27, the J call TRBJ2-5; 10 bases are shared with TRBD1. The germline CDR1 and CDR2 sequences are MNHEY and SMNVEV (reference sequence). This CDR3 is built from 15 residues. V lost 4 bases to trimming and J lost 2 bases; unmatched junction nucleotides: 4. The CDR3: CASSYRDRGQETQYF. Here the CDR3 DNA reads TGTGCCAGCAGTTACCGGGACAGGGGACAAGAGACCCAGTACTTC.

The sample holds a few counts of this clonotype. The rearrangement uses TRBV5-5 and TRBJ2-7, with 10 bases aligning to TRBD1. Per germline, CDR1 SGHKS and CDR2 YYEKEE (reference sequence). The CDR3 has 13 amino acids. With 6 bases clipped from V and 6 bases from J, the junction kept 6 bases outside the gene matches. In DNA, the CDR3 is TGTGCCAGCAACCCGACAGGGGGCTTCGAGCAGTACTTC. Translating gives CASNPTGGFEQYF.

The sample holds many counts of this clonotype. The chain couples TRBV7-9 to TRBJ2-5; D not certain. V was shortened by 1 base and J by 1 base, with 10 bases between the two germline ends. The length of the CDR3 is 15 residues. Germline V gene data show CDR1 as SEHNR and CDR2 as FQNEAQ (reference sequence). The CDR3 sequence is CASSLVGVPQETQYF. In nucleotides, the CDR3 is TGTGCCAGCAGCTTAGTTGGCGTTCCCCAAGAGACCCAGTACTTC.

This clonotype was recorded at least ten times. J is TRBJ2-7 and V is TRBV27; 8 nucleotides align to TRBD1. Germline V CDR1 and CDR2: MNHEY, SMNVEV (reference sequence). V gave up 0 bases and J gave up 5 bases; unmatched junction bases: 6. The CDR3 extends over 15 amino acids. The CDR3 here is CASSLSRTGRHEQYF. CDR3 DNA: TGTGCCAGCAGTTTATCCCGGACAGGGAGGCACGAGCAGTACTTC.

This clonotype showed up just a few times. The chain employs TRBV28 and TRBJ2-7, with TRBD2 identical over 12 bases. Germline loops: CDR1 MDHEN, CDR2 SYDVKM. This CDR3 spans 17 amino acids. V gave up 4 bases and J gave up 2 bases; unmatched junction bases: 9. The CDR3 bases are TGTGCCAGCAGTTCTCTACGGACTAGCGGGACCACCTACGAGCAGTACTTC. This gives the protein CASSSLRTSGTTYEQYF.